This T cell receptor (beta chain) was obtained from a study of vaccination and CD4 T cells after COVID-19. On the study more broadly: Convalescent participants consisted of six males and four females, two being Hispanic. Day 14 and days 161 to 241 post-vaccination were the sampling points for a few convalescent patients.

The V and J ends lost 3 bases and 0 bases respectively, with 12 bases between them. This CDR3 has 15 amino acids. Germline CDR1 and CDR2: SGHTA and FQGNSA. Using its own MiXCR run on the PCR reads, TCRdb lists one record per CDR3 protein. The sample consists of about 33,000 distinct CDR3 sequences, more than 35% of them appearing once. This clonotype has just a few counts. Described time point: late sampling 161 to 241 days after vaccination in three convalescent patients. This TCR was recovered from a human donor who had recovered from COVID-19. Sequencing used CD4+ T cells from blood, obtained about 7 months after SARS-CoV-2 vaccination. The chain uses TRBV7-2 and TRBJ2-7, with D unresolved. CDR3 in amino acids: CASSFLRSSSYEQYF. The CDR3 region has the DNA TGTGCCAGCAGCTTTTTGCGGAGTTCCTCCTACGAGCAGTACTTC.